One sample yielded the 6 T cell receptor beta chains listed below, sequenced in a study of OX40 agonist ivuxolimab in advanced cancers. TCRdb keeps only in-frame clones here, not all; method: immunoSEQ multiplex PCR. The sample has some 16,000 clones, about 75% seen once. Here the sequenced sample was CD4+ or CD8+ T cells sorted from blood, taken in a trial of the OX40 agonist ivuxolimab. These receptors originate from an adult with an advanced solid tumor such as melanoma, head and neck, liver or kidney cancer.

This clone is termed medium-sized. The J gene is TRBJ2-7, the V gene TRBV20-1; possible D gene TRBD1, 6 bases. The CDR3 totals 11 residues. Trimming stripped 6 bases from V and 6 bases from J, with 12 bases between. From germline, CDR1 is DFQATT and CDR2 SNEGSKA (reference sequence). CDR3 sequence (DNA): TGCAGTGCCGAGGGGGACGGCGAGCAGTACTTC. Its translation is CSAEGDGEQYF.

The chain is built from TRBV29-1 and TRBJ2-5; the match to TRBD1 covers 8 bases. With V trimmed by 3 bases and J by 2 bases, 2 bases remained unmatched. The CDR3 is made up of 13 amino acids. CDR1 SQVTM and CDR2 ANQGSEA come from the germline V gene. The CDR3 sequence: CSVDGTGQETQYF. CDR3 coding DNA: TGCAGCGTTGACGGGACAGGACAAGAGACCCAGTACTTC.

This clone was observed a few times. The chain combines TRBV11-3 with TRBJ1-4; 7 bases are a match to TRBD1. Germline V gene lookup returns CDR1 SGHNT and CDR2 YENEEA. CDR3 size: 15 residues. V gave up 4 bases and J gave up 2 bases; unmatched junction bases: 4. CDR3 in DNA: TGTGCCAGCAGCTCCGACAGGGCGACTAATGAAAAACTGTTTTTT. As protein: CASSSDRATNEKLFF.

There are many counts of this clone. In nucleotides, the CDR3 is TGTGCCTGGAGTGGTAGCGGGAGGGGGACCTCCTACGAGCAGTACTTC. Translation gives CAWSGSGRGTSYEQYF. The chain is built from TRBV30 and TRBJ2-7; 11 nucleotides match TRBD2. The germline CDR1 and CDR2 sequences are GTSNPN and SVGIG (reference sequence). V lost 1 base and J lost 0; bases outside the gene matches: 5. The CDR3 is 16 residues long.

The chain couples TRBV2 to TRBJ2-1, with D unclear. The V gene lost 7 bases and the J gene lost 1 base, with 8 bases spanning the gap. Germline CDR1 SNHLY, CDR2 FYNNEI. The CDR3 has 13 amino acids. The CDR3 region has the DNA TGTGCCAGCACCCGACCTTCCTACAATGAGCAGTTCTTC. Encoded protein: CASTRPSYNEQFF.

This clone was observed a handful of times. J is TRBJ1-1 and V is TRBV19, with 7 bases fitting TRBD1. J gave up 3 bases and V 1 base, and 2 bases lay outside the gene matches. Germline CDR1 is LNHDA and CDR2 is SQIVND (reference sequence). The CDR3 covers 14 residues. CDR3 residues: CASSIGQGYTEAFF. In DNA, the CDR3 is TGTGCCAGTAGTATAGGACAGGGATACACTGAAGCTTTCTTT.